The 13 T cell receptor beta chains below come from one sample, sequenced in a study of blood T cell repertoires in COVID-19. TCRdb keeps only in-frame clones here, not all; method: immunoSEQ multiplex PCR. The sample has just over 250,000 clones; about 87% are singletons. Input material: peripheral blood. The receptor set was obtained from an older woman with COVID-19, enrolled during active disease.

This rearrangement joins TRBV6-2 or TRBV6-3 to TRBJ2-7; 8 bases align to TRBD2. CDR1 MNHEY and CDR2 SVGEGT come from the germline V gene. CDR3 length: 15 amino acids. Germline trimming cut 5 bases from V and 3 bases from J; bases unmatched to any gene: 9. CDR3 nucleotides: TGTGCCAGCAGTGCCCCCGGGACTAGTCGCTACGAGCAGTACTTC. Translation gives CASSAPGTSRYEQYF.

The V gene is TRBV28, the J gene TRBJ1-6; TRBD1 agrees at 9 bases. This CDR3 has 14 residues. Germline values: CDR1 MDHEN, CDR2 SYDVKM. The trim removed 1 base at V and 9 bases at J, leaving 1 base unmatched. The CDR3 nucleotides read TGTGCCAGCAGTTTATTGACAGGGGGTTCACCCCTCCACTTT. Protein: CASSLLTGGSPLHF.

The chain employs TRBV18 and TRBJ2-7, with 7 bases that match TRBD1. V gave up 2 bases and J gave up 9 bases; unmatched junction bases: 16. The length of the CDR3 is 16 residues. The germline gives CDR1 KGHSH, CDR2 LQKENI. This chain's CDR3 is CASSPVTGEGLSGQYF. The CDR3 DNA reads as TGTGCCAGCTCACCAGTAACAGGGGAAGGCCTGTCCGGGCAGTACTTC.

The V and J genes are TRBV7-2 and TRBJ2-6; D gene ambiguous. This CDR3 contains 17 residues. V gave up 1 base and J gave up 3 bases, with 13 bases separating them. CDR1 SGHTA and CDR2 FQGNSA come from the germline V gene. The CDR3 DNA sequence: TGTGCCAGCAGCTTAGTGGCATCTCGAGGTGGGGCCAACGTCCTGACTTTC. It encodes CASSLVASRGGANVLTF.

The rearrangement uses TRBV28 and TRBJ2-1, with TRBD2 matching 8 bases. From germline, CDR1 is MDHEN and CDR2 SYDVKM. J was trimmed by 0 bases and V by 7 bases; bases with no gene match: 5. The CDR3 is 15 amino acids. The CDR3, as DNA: TGTGCCAGCACCTTAAGCGGGAGCTCCTACAATGAGCAGTTCTTC. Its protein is CASTLSGSSYNEQFF.

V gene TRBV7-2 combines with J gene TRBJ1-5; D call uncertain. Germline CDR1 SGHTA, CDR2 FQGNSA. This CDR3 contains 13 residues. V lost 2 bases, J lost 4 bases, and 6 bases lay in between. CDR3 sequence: CASSLYQNQPQHF. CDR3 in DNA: TGTGCCAGCAGCTTATACCAGAATCAGCCCCAGCATTTT.

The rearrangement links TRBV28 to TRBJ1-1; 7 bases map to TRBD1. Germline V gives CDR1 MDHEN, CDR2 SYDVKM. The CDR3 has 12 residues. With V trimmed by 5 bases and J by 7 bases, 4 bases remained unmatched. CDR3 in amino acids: CASSRGLGEAFF. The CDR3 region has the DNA TGTGCCAGCAGTAGGGGGCTGGGTGAAGCTTTCTTT.

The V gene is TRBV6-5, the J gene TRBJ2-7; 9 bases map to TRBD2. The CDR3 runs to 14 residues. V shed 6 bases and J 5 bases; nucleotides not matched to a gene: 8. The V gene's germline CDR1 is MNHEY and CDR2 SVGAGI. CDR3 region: CASRWGASGDEQYF. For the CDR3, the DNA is TGTGCCAGCAGATGGGGGGCTAGCGGGGACGAGCAGTACTTC.

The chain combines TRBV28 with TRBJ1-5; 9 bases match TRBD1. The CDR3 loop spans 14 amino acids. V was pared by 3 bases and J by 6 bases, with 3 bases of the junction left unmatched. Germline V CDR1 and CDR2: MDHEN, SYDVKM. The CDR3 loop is CASSFGTGFQPQHF. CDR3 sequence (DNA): TGTGCCAGCAGTTTCGGGACAGGGTTTCAGCCCCAGCATTTT.

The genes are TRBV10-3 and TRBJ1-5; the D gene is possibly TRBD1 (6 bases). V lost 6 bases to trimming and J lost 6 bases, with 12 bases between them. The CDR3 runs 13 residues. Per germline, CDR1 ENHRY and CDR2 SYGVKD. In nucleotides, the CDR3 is TGTGCCATCAGGGACAGCTCGGGTCAGCCCCAGCATTTT. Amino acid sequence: CAIRDSSGQPQHF.

CDR3 DNA: TGTGCCAGTAGTAAGGGACAGCCTTACGAGCAGTACTTC. This gives the protein CASSKGQPYEQYF. The chain employs TRBV19 and TRBJ2-7, with 7 bases matching TRBD1. V lost 4 bases to trimming and J lost 4 bases; unmatched junction nucleotides: 4. The CDR3 totals 13 residues. Germline V gene lookup returns CDR1 LNHDA and CDR2 SQIVND (reference sequence).

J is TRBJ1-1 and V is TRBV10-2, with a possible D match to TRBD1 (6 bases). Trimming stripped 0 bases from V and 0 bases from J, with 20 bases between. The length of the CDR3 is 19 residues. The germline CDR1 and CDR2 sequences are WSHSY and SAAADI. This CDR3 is CASSESNRGTGRMNTEAFF. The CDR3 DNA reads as TGCGCCAGCAGTGAGTCGAATAGGGGGACGGGCCGCATGAACACTGAAGCTTTCTTT.

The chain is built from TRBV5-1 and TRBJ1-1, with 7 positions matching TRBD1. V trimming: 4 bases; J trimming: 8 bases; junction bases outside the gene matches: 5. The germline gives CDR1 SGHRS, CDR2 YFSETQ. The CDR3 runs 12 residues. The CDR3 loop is CASSPQGNEAFF. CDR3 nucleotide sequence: TGCGCCAGCAGCCCACAGGGGAACGAAGCTTTCTTT.